This is a list of T cell receptor beta chains from one sample in a study of metastatic and nonmetastatic thyroid tumors. MiXCR re-clonotyped the PCR reads for TCRdb. The table records over 25,000 clones, 15% to 20% of them present only once. Input material: blood. The receptors shown here come from a female donor with papillary thyroid cancer or a benign thyroid nodule (not recorded which). Some clones in this sample may be carry-over from other donors' samples. Both conserved end residues are part of each CDR3. The order of the fields is D gene, J gene, clone size, CDR3 length, V gene, CDR3 protein, CDR3 DNA. The D gene is left open where the match is weak. Only some rows state a clone size, as once, few, many or a class for expanded clones.

d_gene: TRBD2; j_gene: TRBJ2-1; abundance: many; len: 16; v_gene: TRBV20-1; CDR3aa: CSALNSLAGEYNEQFF; CDR3nt: TGCAGTGCTCTAAATTCACTAGCGGGGGAATACAATGAGCAGTTCTTC
d_gene: .; j_gene: TRBJ2-1; abundance: .; len: 14; v_gene: TRBV11-3; CDR3aa: CASRSRTENNEQFF; CDR3nt: TGTGCCAGCCGCTCTCGGACGGAGAACAATGAGCAGTTCTTC
d_gene: TRBD2; j_gene: TRBJ2-7; abundance: medium-sized; len: 14; v_gene: TRBV12-3/TRBV12-4; CDR3aa: CASSRGGSAYEQYF; CDR3nt: TGTGCCAGCAGTAGAGGCGGGAGTGCCTACGAGCAGTACTTC
d_gene: .; j_gene: TRBJ2-7; abundance: many; len: 13; v_gene: TRBV10-3; CDR3aa: CAISGAPFYEQYF; CDR3nt: TGTGCCATCAGTGGGGCGCCATTCTACGAGCAGTACTTC
d_gene: .; j_gene: TRBJ2-3; abundance: many; len: 12; v_gene: TRBV20-1; CDR3aa: CSASTGFDTQYF; CDR3nt: TGCAGTGCTAGCACAGGATTTGATACGCAGTATTTT
d_gene: .; j_gene: TRBJ2-2; abundance: many; len: 15; v_gene: TRBV20-1; CDR3aa: CSATPQGSDTGELFF; CDR3nt: TGCAGTGCAACCCCCCAAGGTAGTGACACCGGGGAGCTGTTTTTT
d_gene: .; j_gene: TRBJ2-1; abundance: once; len: 14; v_gene: TRBV7-9; CDR3aa: CASSLVGPGDEQFF; CDR3nt: TGTGCCAGCAGCTTGGTGGGACCAGGTGATGAGCAGTTCTTC
d_gene: .; j_gene: TRBJ2-3; abundance: few; len: 14; v_gene: TRBV10-1; CDR3aa: CASRGSGATDTQYF; CDR3nt: TGCGCCAGCAGGGGGTCGGGGGCCACAGATACGCAGTATTTT
d_gene: TRBD2; j_gene: TRBJ2-3; abundance: many; len: 16; v_gene: TRBV6-1; CDR3aa: CASSFERGLGTDTQYF; CDR3nt: TGTGCCAGCAGCTTTGAGCGGGGCTTAGGCACAGATACGCAGTATTTT
d_gene: TRBD2; j_gene: TRBJ2-3; abundance: few; len: 14; v_gene: TRBV6-1; CDR3aa: CASRPLAGLDTQYF; CDR3nt: TGTGCCAGCAGGCCCCTAGCGGGACTAGATACGCAGTATTTT
d_gene: TRBD1; j_gene: TRBJ1-2; abundance: .; len: 16; v_gene: TRBV12-3/TRBV12-4; CDR3aa: CASCIFQGVGNYGYTF; CDR3nt: TGTGCCAGCTGTATCTTCCAGGGGGTAGGAAACTATGGCTACACCTTC
d_gene: TRBD2; j_gene: TRBJ2-7; abundance: many; len: 13; v_gene: TRBV20-1; CDR3aa: CSALAGPEYEQYF; CDR3nt: TGCAGTGCATTAGCGGGACCCGAGTACGAGCAGTACTTC
d_gene: .; j_gene: TRBJ1-3; abundance: many; len: 14; v_gene: TRBV19; CDR3aa: CASSIADGRDTIYF; CDR3nt: TGTGCCAGTAGTATAGCTGACGGCCGGGACACCATATATTTT
d_gene: TRBD1; j_gene: TRBJ1-4; abundance: .; len: 15; v_gene: TRBV13; CDR3aa: CASSFTGQLNERLFF; CDR3nt: TGTGCCAGCAGCTTCACGGGACAGCTTAATGAAAGACTGTTTTTT
d_gene: .; j_gene: TRBJ2-2; abundance: many; len: 12; v_gene: TRBV28; CDR3aa: CASNQLPGELFF; CDR3nt: TGTGCCAGCAACCAACTCCCCGGGGAGCTGTTTTTT
d_gene: .; j_gene: TRBJ1-2; abundance: many; len: 17; v_gene: TRBV30; CDR3aa: CAWSGQITGTKNYGYTF; CDR3nt: TGTGCCTGGAGTGGACAAATAACCGGGACAAAGAACTATGGCTACACCTTC
d_gene: .; j_gene: TRBJ1-6; abundance: .; len: 13; v_gene: TRBV20-1; CDR3aa: CSARVTRDSPLHF; CDR3nt: TGCAGTGCTAGAGTTACTCGGGATTCACCCCTCCACTTT
d_gene: TRBD1; j_gene: TRBJ2-1; abundance: many; len: 16; v_gene: TRBV5-1; CDR3aa: CASSSLLRTGGYEQFF; CDR3nt: TGCGCCAGCAGCTCACTTCTCCGGACAGGGGGGTATGAGCAGTTCTTC